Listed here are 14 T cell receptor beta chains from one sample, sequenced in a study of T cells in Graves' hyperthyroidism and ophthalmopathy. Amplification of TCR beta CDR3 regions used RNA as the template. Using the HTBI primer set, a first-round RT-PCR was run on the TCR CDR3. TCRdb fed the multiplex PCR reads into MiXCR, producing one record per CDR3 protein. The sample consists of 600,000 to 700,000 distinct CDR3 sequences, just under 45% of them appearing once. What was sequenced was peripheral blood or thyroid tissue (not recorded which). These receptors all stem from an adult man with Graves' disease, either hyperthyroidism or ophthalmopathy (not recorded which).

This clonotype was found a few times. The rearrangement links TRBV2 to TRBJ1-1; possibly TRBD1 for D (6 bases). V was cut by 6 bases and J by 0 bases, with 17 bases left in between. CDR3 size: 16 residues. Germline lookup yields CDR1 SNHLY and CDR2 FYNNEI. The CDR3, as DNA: TGTGCCAGCAGCCCGATACAGGGATCGGTGAACACTGAAGCTTTCTTT. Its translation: CASSPIQGSVNTEAFF.

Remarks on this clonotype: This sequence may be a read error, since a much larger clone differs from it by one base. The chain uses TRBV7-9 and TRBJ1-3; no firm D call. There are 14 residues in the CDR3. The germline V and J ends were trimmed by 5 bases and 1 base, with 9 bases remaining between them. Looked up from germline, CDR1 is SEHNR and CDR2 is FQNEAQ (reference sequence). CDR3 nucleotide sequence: TGTGCCAGCAGCCTTTGGGTTTCTGGAAACACCATATATTTT. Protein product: CASSLWVSGNTIYF.

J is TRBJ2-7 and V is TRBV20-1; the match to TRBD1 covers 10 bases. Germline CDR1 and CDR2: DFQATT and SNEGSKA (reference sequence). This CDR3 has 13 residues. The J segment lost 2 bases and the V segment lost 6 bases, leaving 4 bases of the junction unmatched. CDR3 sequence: CSAGTGATYEQYF. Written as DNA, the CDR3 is TGCAGTGCCGGGACAGGGGCGACCTACGAGCAGTACTTC.

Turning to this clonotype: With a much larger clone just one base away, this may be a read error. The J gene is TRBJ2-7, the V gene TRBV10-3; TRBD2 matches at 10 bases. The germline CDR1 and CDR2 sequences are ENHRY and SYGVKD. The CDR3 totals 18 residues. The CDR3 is CASSLSGTSEGIPYEQYF. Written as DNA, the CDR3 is TGTGCCAGCAGTTTGTCCGGGACTAGCGAGGGGATCCCCTACGAGCAGTACTTC.

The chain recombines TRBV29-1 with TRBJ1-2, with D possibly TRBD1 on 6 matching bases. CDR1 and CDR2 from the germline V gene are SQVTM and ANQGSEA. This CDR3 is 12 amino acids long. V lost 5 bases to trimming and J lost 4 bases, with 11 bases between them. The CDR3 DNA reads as TGCAGCGTTTCTGAAGGGGGCTATGGCTACACCTTC. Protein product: CSVSEGGYGYTF.

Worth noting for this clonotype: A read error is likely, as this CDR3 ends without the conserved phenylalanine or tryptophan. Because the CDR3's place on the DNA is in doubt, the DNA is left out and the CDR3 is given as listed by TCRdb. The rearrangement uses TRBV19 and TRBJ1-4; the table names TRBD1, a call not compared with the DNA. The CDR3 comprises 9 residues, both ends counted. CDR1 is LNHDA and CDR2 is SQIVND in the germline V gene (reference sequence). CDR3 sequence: CASSRDRLY.

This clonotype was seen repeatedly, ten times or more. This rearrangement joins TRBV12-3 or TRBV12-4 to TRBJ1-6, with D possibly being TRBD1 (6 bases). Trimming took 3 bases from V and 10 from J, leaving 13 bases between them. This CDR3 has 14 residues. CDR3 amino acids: CASSLGGAESPLHF. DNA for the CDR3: TGTGCCAGCAGTTTGGGGGGGGCGGAATCACCCCTCCACTTT.

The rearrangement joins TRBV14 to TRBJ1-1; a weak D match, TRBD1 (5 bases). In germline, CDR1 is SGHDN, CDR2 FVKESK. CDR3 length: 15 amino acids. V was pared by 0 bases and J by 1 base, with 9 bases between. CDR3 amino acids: CASSQDLGGNTEAFF. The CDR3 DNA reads TGTGCCAGCAGCCAAGATCTCGGGGGGAACACTGAAGCTTTCTTT.

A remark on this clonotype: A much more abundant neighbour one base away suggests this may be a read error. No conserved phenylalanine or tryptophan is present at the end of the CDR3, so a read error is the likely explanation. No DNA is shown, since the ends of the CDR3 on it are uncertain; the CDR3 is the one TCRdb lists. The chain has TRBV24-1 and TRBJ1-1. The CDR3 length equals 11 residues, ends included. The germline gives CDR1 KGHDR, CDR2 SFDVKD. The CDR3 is CATSEGGTFFY.

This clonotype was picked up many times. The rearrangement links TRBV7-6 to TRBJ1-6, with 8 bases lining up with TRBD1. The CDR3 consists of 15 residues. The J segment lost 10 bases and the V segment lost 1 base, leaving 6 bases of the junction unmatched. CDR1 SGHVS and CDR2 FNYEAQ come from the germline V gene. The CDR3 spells CASSLETGAHSPLHF. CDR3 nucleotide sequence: TGTGCCAGCAGCTTAGAGACAGGGGCCCACTCACCCCTCCACTTT.

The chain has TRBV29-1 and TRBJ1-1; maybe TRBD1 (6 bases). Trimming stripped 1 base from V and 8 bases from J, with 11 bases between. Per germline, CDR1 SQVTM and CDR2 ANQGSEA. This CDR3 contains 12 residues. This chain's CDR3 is CSVEVGGAEAFF. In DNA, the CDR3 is TGCAGCGTTGAAGTGGGGGGCGCAGAAGCTTTCTTT.

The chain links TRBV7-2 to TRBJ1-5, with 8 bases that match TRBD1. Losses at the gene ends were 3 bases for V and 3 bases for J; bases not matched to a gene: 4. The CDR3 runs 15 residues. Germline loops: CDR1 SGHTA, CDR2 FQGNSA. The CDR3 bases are TGTGCCAGCAGCTTGGACAGGGCGTACAATCAGCCCCAGCATTTT. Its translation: CASSLDRAYNQPQHF.

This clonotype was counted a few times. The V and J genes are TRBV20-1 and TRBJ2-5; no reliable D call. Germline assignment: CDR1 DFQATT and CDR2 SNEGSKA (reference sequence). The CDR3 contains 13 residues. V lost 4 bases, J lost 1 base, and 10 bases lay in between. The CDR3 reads CSATETSQETQYF. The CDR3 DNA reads TGCAGTGCTACGGAAACCTCCCAAGAGACCCAGTACTTC.

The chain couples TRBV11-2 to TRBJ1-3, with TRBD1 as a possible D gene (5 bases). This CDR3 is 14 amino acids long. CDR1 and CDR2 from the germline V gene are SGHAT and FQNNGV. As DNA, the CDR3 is TGTGCTAGTGGTTTTGGGGGCTCTGGAAACACCATATATTTT. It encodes CASGFGGSGNTIYF. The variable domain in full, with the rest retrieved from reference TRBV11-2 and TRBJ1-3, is EAGVAQSPRYKIIEKRQSVAFWCNPISGHATLYWYQQILGQGPKLLIQFQNNGVVDDSQLPKDRFSAERLKGVDSTLKIQPAKLEDSAVYLCASGFGGSGNTIYFGEGSWLTVV.